These T cell receptor beta chains were read from a single sample in a study of shared clonotypes between healthy human individuals. Repertoires were generated with immunoSEQ multiplex PCR, while TCRdb's copy carries only in-frame clones and drops some. The sample carries some 530,000 clones, over 70% recorded once. Sequencing was done on a sample of PBMCs. The receptors derive from a woman in her thirties or forties in good health. Some clones in this sample may be carry-over from other donors' samples. Each CDR3 is given with its conserved first and last residue. D genes are given only for firm matches. Clone size is stated in some rows and not others, as once, few, many or a class when expanded.

CASSLGQGVEGAFF | TGCGCCAGCAGCTTGGGACAGGGTGTAGAGGGGGCTTTCTTT | TRBV5-1 | TRBD1 | . | TRBJ1-1
CASSVGLSPYNEQFF | TGTGCCAGCAGTGTAGGCTTATCCCCTTACAATGAGCAGTTCTTC | TRBV6-4 | . | . | TRBJ2-1
CASNIQGGRNQPQHF | TGTGCCAGCAACATCCAGGGGGGTCGCAATCAGCCCCAGCATTTT | TRBV28 | TRBD1 | . | TRBJ1-5
CASSINWGQKNTEAFF | TGTGCCAGTAGTATAAACTGGGGACAGAAGAACACTGAAGCTTTCTTT | TRBV19 | TRBD1 | . | TRBJ1-1
CASSSTGGYSGNTIYF | TGTGCCAGCAGTTCGACAGGGGGATACTCTGGAAACACCATATATTTT | TRBV28 | TRBD1 | . | TRBJ1-3
CASKPIFYEQYF | TGTGCCAGCAAGCCGATTTTCTACGAGCAGTACTTC | TRBV7-2 | . | . | TRBJ2-7
CASSVWAGGISYEQYF | TGTGCCAGCAGTGTGTGGGCGGGAGGGATCTCCTACGAGCAGTACTTC | TRBV28 | TRBD2 | . | TRBJ2-7
CASSPPGGLQGTQYF | TGTGCCAGCAGCCCCCCCGGCGGCCTACAAGGGACCCAGTACTTC | TRBV27 | . | . | TRBJ2-5
CASSPLGAGELFF | TGTGCCAGCAGCCCTCTGGGGGCCGGGGAGCTGTTTTTT | TRBV9 | . | once | TRBJ2-2
CASRGGYEQYF | TGTGCCAGCAGGGGGGGCTACGAGCAGTACTTC | TRBV6-5 | . | . | TRBJ2-7
CASSIDSAGAYGYTF | TGTGCCAGTAGTATAGATTCGGCAGGGGCCTATGGCTACACCTTC | TRBV19 | . | . | TRBJ1-2
CASSQDLERGSTDTQYF | TGCGCCAGCAGCCAAGATCTTGAGCGGGGCAGCACAGATACGCAGTATTTT | TRBV4-3 | TRBD2 | . | TRBJ2-3
CASKGLAGPYNELFF | TGTGCCAGCAAGGGACTAGCGGGACCCTACAATGAGCTGTTCTTC | TRBV7-9 | TRBD2 | . | TRBJ2-1
CASSPSVGPGGYTF | TGTGCCAGCAGTCCCTCAGTGGGGCCAGGGGGCTACACCTTC | TRBV27 | . | few | TRBJ1-2
CASSVYEQYF | TGTGCCAGCTCCGTCTACGAGCAGTACTTC | TRBV28 | . | . | TRBJ2-7
CASTPVSSGSFTDTQYF | TGTGCCAGCACCCCCGTCAGTAGCGGGAGCTTCACAGATACGCAGTATTTT | TRBV7-2 | TRBD2 | once | TRBJ2-3
CASSTLQGAYTEAFF | TGTGCCAGCAGCACCTTGCAAGGAGCTTACACTGAAGCTTTCTTT | TRBV11-2 | . | . | TRBJ1-1
CASSIGTSAVSTDTQYF | TGTGCCAGTAGTATAGGGACTAGCGCCGTAAGCACAGATACGCAGTATTTT | TRBV19 | TRBD2 | few | TRBJ2-3
CASSLEQGKGNQPQHF | TGTGCCAGCAGCTTGGAACAGGGGAAGGGCAATCAGCCCCAGCATTTT | TRBV7-2 | TRBD1 | . | TRBJ1-5
CASSLPMRERHF | TGTGCCAGCAGCCTCCCTATGAGGGAGAGGCACTTC | TRBV7-3 | . | . | TRBJ2-7
CASSYDRTSGLYEQYF | TGTGCCAGCAGCTACGATAGGACTAGCGGGCTCTACGAGCAGTACTTC | TRBV6-5 | TRBD2 | once | TRBJ2-7
CASGGTSDYNEQFF | TGTGCCAGCGGCGGGACTAGCGACTACAATGAGCAGTTCTTC | TRBV6-1 | TRBD2 | . | TRBJ2-1
CASSLRFMRGSGQQFF | TGTGCCAGCAGCTTAAGATTTATGAGGGGTAGCGGCCAGCAGTTCTTC | TRBV7-3 | . | . | TRBJ2-1
CASRGDLSGNTIYF | TGTGCCAGCCGCGGGGACCTCTCTGGAAACACCATATATTTT | TRBV18 | . | . | TRBJ1-3
CASSMMDAGNQPQHF | TGTGCCAGTAGTATGATGGACGCCGGCAATCAGCCCCAGCATTTT | TRBV19 | . | . | TRBJ1-5
CASRGGNQPQHF | TGTGCCAGCAGAGGAGGAAATCAGCCCCAGCATTTT | TRBV6-1 | . | . | TRBJ1-5
CASSPQGQNYGYTF | TGTGCCAGCTCACCACAGGGACAGAACTATGGCTACACCTTC | TRBV18 | TRBD1 | once | TRBJ1-2
CSVEVISNYGYTF | TGCAGCGTTGAAGTTATAAGTAACTATGGCTACACCTTC | TRBV29-1 | . | . | TRBJ1-2
CAWSPVTRELGFYEQYF | TGTGCCTGGAGCCCAGTCACTAGGGAACTGGGTTTTTACGAGCAGTACTTC | TRBV30 | . | few | TRBJ2-7
CASSESPVGQLYNEQFF | TGTGCCAGCAGTGAATCTCCGGTGGGGCAGCTCTACAATGAGCAGTTCTTC | TRBV25-1 | . | once | TRBJ2-1
CASSEQGTGANVLTF | TGTGCCAGCAGCGAACAGGGGACTGGGGCCAACGTCCTGACTTTC | TRBV6-5 | TRBD1 | . | TRBJ2-6
CASSIDRDTVYGYTF | TGTGCCAGTAGTATAGATCGAGACACCGTTTATGGCTACACCTTC | TRBV19 | . | few | TRBJ1-2
CASSLAGTSGYNEQYF | TGTGCCAGCAGCTTAGCAGGGACTAGCGGGTACAACGAGCAGTACTTC | TRBV13 | TRBD2 | . | TRBJ2-7
CASTREDYTGELFF | TGCGCCAGCACCCGAGAGGATTACACCGGGGAGCTGTTTTTT | TRBV5-1 | . | many | TRBJ2-2
CASSPRGLAGDTSYNEQFF | TGTGCCAGCAGTCCAAGGGGACTAGCGGGAGACACCTCCTACAATGAGCAGTTCTTC | TRBV28 | TRBD2 | . | TRBJ2-1
CASSYARTSGTYEQYF | TGTGCCAGCAGTTACGCACGGACTAGCGGTACCTACGAGCAGTACTTC | TRBV6-6 | TRBD2 | . | TRBJ2-7
CASSPGQGTGYGYTF | TGTGCCAGCTCACCAGGACAGGGCACCGGGTATGGCTACACCTTC | TRBV18 | TRBD1 | . | TRBJ1-2
CASSLIGGDYNEQFF | TGTGCCAGCAGCTTAATAGGGGGTGACTACAATGAGCAGTTCTTC | TRBV7-3 | . | . | TRBJ2-1
CASSASGRDTQYF | TGTGCCAGCAGTGCTAGCGGGAGGGATACGCAGTATTTT | TRBV25-1 | TRBD2 | . | TRBJ2-3
CASSRTANTEAFF | TGTGCCAGCTCGAGGACAGCCAACACTGAAGCTTTCTTT | TRBV5-4 | . | once | TRBJ1-1
CASSLGDRAQETQYF | TGTGCCAGCAGCCTAGGGGACCGGGCCCAAGAGACCCAGTACTTC | TRBV6-5 | . | . | TRBJ2-5